The next 11 T cell receptor beta chains were all read from a single sample in a study of blood T cell repertoires in COVID-19. Here immunoSEQ multiplex PCR was the method, and the copy in TCRdb shows in-frame clones only, minus some. The data contain 200,000 to 250,000 clones, over 60% of them seen just once; the ten biggest clones take up 7.2%. The sample comprised peripheral blood. The receptors stem from a woman between 65 and 79 years old with acute or convalescent COVID-19.

The chain recombines TRBV5-1 with TRBJ2-5; 10 bases are a match to TRBD1. Germline values: CDR1 SGHRS, CDR2 YFSETQ. The CDR3 is made up of 15 amino acids. The V gene end was trimmed by 3 bases and the J gene end by 2 bases; junction bases not matched to a gene: 4. The CDR3 DNA follows: TGCGCCAGCAGCTCAGGACAGGGGGGGCAAGAGACCCAGTACTTC. It yields the protein CASSSGQGGQETQYF.

The chain combines TRBV5-1 with TRBJ1-6; 9 bases are shared with TRBD1. This CDR3 comprises 16 residues. The germline V gene encodes CDR1 SGHRS and CDR2 YFSETQ. Unmatched junction bases numbered 7, after V lost 4 bases and J lost 5 bases. CDR3 coding DNA: TGCGCCAGCAGCCCCGGGGACAGGGTGGATAATTCACCCCTCCACTTT. Its translation is CASSPGDRVDNSPLHF.

The chain has TRBV2 and TRBJ2-2; D is undetermined. Trimming shortened V by 7 bases and J by 1 base, and 10 bases separated the two germline ends. Germline values: CDR1 SNHLY, CDR2 FYNNEI. CDR3 length: 14 residues. The CDR3 coding sequence is TGTGCCAGCATGTTGATAGTGAACACCGGGGAGCTGTTTTTT. Translating gives CASMLIVNTGELFF.

The V call is TRBV24-1, the J call TRBJ2-7; 9 nucleotides align to TRBD1. Germline CDR1 and CDR2: KGHDR and SFDVKD. The V segment lost 3 bases and the J segment 0 bases; nucleotides outside the gene matches: 2. CDR3 length: 15 amino acids. This CDR3 is CATSDPGQGSYEQYF. The CDR3 DNA is TGTGCCACCAGTGATCCGGGACAGGGCTCCTACGAGCAGTACTTC.

This clone was seen only a few times. This chain links TRBV12-3 or TRBV12-4 with TRBJ2-1; the D gene is possibly TRBD2 (5 bases). V was pared by 3 bases and J by 8 bases, with 11 bases between. CDR3 length equals 13 residues. CDR3 sequence reads: CASSFQRSDEQFF. CDR3 DNA: TGTGCCAGCAGTTTTCAGCGGAGCGATGAGCAGTTCTTC.

CDR3 protein: CSASSTSRAHEQYF. DNA of the CDR3: TGCAGTGCTAGTTCGACTAGCAGGGCCCACGAGCAGTACTTC. V usage is TRBV20-1 and J usage is TRBJ2-7; 7 bases agree with TRBD2. Germline V CDR1 and CDR2: DFQATT, SNEGSKA (reference sequence). Losses at the gene ends were 3 bases for V and 5 bases for J; bases not matched to a gene: 10. CDR3 size: 14 residues.

The gene calls are TRBV29-1 and TRBJ1-4; 7 positions agree with TRBD1. Germline CDR1 reads SQVTM; CDR2 reads ANQGSEA. The CDR3 spans 13 residues. Unmatched junction bases numbered 15, after V lost 5 bases and J lost 15 bases. The CDR3 sequence: CSVMTGLNEKVFF. DNA of the CDR3: TGCAGCGTTATGACAGGGCTAAATGAAAAGGTGTTTTTT.

This chain joins TRBV29-1 and TRBJ2-1; TRBD2 matches at 10 bases. Germline CDR1 SQVTM, CDR2 ANQGSEA. The CDR3 runs to 15 residues. J gave up 2 bases and V 5 bases, and 6 bases lay outside the gene matches. The CDR3 protein is CSVPDTSGTYNEQFF. CDR3 bases: TGCAGCGTTCCCGATACTAGCGGGACCTACAATGAGCAGTTCTTC.

CDR3 in DNA: TGTGCCAGCAGGAGACAGGGGGCCAATGAGCAGTTCTTC. This encodes CASRRQGANEQFF. This chain uses TRBV2 with TRBJ2-1; 10 positions agree with TRBD1. V was pared by 6 bases and J by 6 bases, with 2 bases of the junction left unmatched. The CDR3 is 13 residues long. The germline V gene has CDR1 SNHLY and CDR2 FYNNEI.

The V and J genes are TRBV5-1 and TRBJ2-2; D is possibly TRBD1 (6 bases). The V end was cut by 4 bases, the J end by 6 bases, with 13 bases between. The CDR3 is 14 residues long. From germline, CDR1 is SGHRS and CDR2 YFSETQ. As DNA, the CDR3 is TGCGCCAGCAGCACCGACCGACAGGCCGGGGAGCTGTTTTTT. Its protein is CASSTDRQAGELFF.

Only one count was recorded for this clone. This chain links TRBV7-2 with TRBJ2-3; maybe TRBD2 (6 bases). The length of the CDR3 is 14 residues. CDR1 and CDR2 (germline): SGHTA, FQGNSA. V lost 1 base to trimming and J lost 5 bases, with 10 bases between them. Written as DNA, the CDR3 is TGTGCCAGCAGCTTAGGACTAGAAGTAGATACGCAGTATTTT. Translating gives CASSLGLEVDTQYF.